Each of the 7 T cell receptor beta chains below was sequenced from the same sample in a study of the immune and genomic landscape of osteosarcoma. The repertoire was sequenced with immunoSEQ multiplex PCR; TCRdb's copy has only in-frame clones and lacks some. The table has 2,500 to 3,000 clones, about 80% seen once. The material sequenced was metastatic tumor tissue from the lung. The receptor set was obtained from a woman between 18 and 29 years old with osteosarcoma.

The genes are TRBV15 and TRBJ2-5, with TRBD1 identical over 7 bases. The CDR3 runs to 15 residues. Germline V gene sequence: CDR1 LNHNV, CDR2 YYDKDF (reference sequence). With 5 bases clipped from V and 5 bases from J, the junction kept 11 bases outside the gene matches. CDR3 sequence (DNA): TGTGCCACCAGCCTACGTCGACAGGGCCGGGAGACCCAGTACTTC. It yields the protein CATSLRRQGRETQYF.

A few counts support this clone. V usage is TRBV18 and J usage is TRBJ2-1, with D unclear. Germline V lookup: CDR1 KGHSH, CDR2 LQKENI. The CDR3 totals 12 residues. Trimming took off 3 bases at V and 10 bases at J, with 10 bases between the two ends. CDR3: CASSPVLGEQFF. CDR3 sequence (DNA): TGTGCCAGCTCACCGGTTTTGGGGGAGCAGTTCTTC.

There are a few counts of this clone. V gene TRBV7-9 combines with J gene TRBJ1-1; TRBD1 might be the D (6 bases). CDR3 length: 16 residues. Looked up from germline, CDR1 is SEHNR and CDR2 is FQNEAQ (reference sequence). V was shortened by 4 bases and J by 2 bases, with 17 bases between the two germline ends. CDR3 nucleotides: TGTGCCAGCAGCTCCGAGTACGACAGGCCCAACACTGAAGCTTTCTTT. This codes for CASSSEYDRPNTEAFF.

The CDR3 DNA reads TGCGCCGTCGACCGTGGCTACCACAATGAGCAGTTCTTC. Translating it yields CAVDRGYHNEQFF. The rearrangement joins TRBV10-1 to TRBJ2-1; D unresolved. The germline V gene encodes CDR1 WNHNN and CDR2 SYGVQD (reference sequence). The CDR3 runs to 13 residues. With 11 bases removed from V and 5 bases from J, the gap between germline ends came to 16 bases.

V is TRBV19 and J is TRBJ2-5, with 10 bases identical to TRBD2. V shed 6 bases, J shed 5 bases, and the junction held 6 bases outside the gene matches. Germline CDR1 reads LNHDA; CDR2 reads SQIVND (reference sequence). This CDR3 region has 14 residues. CDR3 sequence (DNA): TGTGCCAGTAGACGGACTAGCGGACGGGAGACCCAGTACTTC. Its protein is CASRRTSGRETQYF.

The chain has TRBV6-5 and TRBJ1-2; maybe TRBD1 (5 bases). This CDR3 has 14 residues. Germline CDR1 and CDR2: MNHEY and SVGAGI. Trimming pared 0 bases from V and 4 bases from J, leaving 9 bases between. In DNA, the CDR3 is TGTGCCAGCAGTTACTCGGACACTGCCTATGGCTACACCTTC. Translation gives CASSYSDTAYGYTF.

On this clone: A read error may produce the germline difference seen at one junction end. The gene calls are TRBV5-3 and TRBJ2-1; D might be TRBD2 (6 bases). TRBV5-3 falls under the ORF class, with uncertain function. The CDR3 contains 11 residues. The CDR3 here is CASSLRDSMFF. As DNA, the CDR3 is TGTGCCAGCAGCTTGAGGGACTCGATGTTCTTC.